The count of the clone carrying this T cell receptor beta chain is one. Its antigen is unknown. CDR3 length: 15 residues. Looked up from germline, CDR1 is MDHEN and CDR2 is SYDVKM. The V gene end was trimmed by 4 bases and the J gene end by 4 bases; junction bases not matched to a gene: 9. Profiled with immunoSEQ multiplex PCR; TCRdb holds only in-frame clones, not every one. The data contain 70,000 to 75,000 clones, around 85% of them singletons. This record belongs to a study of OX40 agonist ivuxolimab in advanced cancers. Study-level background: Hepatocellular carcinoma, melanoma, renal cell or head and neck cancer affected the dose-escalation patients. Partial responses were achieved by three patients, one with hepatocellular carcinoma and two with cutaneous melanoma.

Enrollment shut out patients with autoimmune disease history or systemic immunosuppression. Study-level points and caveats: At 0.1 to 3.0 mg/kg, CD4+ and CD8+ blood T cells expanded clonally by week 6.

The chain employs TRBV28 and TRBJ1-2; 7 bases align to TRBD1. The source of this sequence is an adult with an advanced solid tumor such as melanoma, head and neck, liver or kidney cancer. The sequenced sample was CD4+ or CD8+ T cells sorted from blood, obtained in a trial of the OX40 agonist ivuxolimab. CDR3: CASSSPGGVSYGYTF. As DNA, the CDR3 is TGTGCCAGCAGTTCCCCAGGGGGGGTTAGCTATGGCTACACCTTC.